Below, 5 T cell receptor beta chains from the same sample are listed, as sequenced in a study of somatic mutations in cytotoxic T cells in rheumatoid arthritis. Only in-frame clones appear in the TCRdb table, and some are missing; sequencing was by immunoSEQ multiplex PCR. The sample has tens of thousands of clones, 65% to 85% seen once; the top ten hold approximately 3.8%. Sequencing was done on a sample of CD8+ T cells sorted from blood. Receptors were obtained from an adult with rheumatoid arthritis.

The chain carries TRBV6-6 and TRBJ1-1; no clear D gene. V dropped 2 bases and J dropped 1 base, with 5 bases sitting between them. The germline gives CDR1 MNHNY, CDR2 SVGAGI (reference sequence). This CDR3 is 13 amino acids long. CDR3 residues: CASSYAENTEAFF. CDR3 nucleotides: TGTGCCAGCAGTTACGCGGAGAACACTGAAGCTTTCTTT.

The chain has TRBV19 and TRBJ1-1; 10 bases agree with TRBD1. V gave up 3 bases and J gave up 0 bases; unmatched junction bases: 1. Germline V CDR1 and CDR2: LNHDA, SQIVND (reference sequence). CDR3 length equals 15 residues. The CDR3 spells CASSIGTGVNTEAFF. CDR3 DNA: TGTGCCAGTAGTATTGGGACAGGGGTGAACACTGAAGCTTTCTTT.

In this sample, this clone turned up once. The genes are TRBV15 and TRBJ2-7; D tentatively reads TRBD1 or TRBD2 (5 bases each). Germline V CDR1 and CDR2: LNHNV, YYDKDF (reference sequence). Trimming cost V 0 bases and J 7 bases, with 13 bases left between them. CDR3 length: 14 amino acids. The CDR3: CATSRDWDPWEQYF. The CDR3 DNA sequence: TGTGCCACCAGCAGAGATTGGGACCCCTGGGAGCAGTACTTC. Variable domain in full (rest from reference TRBV15 and TRBJ2-7): DAMVIQNPRYQVTQFGKPVTLSCSQTLNHNVMYWYQQKSSQAPKLLFHYYDKDFNNEADTPDNFQSRRPNTSFCFLDIRSPGLGDTAMYLCATSRDWDPWEQYFGPGTRLTVT.

This clone is a singleton in its sample. CDR3 protein: CASSPQGETGNTIYF. DNA of the CDR3: TGTGCCAGCAGCCCACAGGGGGAGACTGGAAACACCATATATTTT. This chain uses TRBV13 with TRBJ1-3; the match to TRBD1 covers 8 bases. This CDR3 comprises 15 residues. The trim removed 5 bases at V and 2 bases at J, leaving 5 bases unmatched. Per the germline V gene, CDR1 is PRHDT and CDR2 is FYEKMQ (reference sequence).

This clone occurred once. Here the CDR3 reads CAIPARTGGPRESNQPQHF. In nucleotides, the CDR3 is TGTGCCATCCCAGCTCGGACAGGGGGCCCCCGCGAGAGCAATCAGCCCCAGCATTTT. The chain joins TRBV19 to TRBJ1-5, with 11 bases matching TRBD1. V was pared by 10 bases and J by 1 base, with 18 bases of the junction left unmatched. Per the germline V gene, CDR1 is LNHDA and CDR2 is SQIVND (reference sequence). The CDR3 is 19 residues long.